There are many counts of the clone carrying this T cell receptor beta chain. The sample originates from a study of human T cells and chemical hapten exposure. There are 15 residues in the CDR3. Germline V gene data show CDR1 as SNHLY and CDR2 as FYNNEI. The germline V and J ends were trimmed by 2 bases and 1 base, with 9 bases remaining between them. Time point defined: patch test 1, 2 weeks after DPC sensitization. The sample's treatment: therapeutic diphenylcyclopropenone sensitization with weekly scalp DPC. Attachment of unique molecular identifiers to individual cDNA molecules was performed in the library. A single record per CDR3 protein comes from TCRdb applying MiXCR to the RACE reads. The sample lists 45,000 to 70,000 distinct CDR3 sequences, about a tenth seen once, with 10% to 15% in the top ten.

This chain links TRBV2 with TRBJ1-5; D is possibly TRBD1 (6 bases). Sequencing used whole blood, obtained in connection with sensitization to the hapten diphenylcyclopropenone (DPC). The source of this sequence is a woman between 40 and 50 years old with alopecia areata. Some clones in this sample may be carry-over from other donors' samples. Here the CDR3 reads CASSEIRGSNQPQHF. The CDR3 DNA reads TGTGCCAGCAGTGAAATCAGGGGAAGCAATCAGCCCCAGCATTTT.